The 13 T cell receptor beta chains presented below share a single source sample, sequenced in a study of shared clonotypes between healthy human individuals. The protocol was immunoSEQ multiplex PCR, while the TCRdb copy is restricted to in-frame clones and leaves out a portion. This table holds millions of clones, around nine tenths found once. Material: naive CD4+ T cells sorted from blood. Regarding subset: CD45RA+ positively selected. These receptors came from a man aged 18 to 30 in good health.

The genes are TRBV18 and TRBJ1-5; D is unresolved. CDR3 length: 16 amino acids. The V gene lost 6 bases and the J gene lost 3 bases, with 18 bases spanning the gap. Germline V gene sequence: CDR1 KGHSH, CDR2 LQKENI. CDR3 nucleotides: TGTGCCAGCTCGCCGGCCGCTCAGCGGCTCAATCAGCCCCAGCATTTT. Amino acids: CASSPAAQRLNQPQHF.

CDR3: CASSQGSLETQYF. The CDR3 coding sequence is TGCGCCAGCAGCCAAGGTAGCTTGGAGACCCAGTACTTC. The J gene is TRBJ2-5, the V gene TRBV4-1; D ambiguous. Trimming cost V 1 base and J 5 bases, with 8 bases left between them. The CDR3 covers 13 residues. Germline assignment: CDR1 MGHRA and CDR2 YSYEKL.

The V and J genes are TRBV5-4 and TRBJ2-5, with D perhaps matching TRBD1 (6 bases). Germline CDR1 SGHNT, CDR2 YYREEE (reference sequence). This CDR3 has 16 amino acids. V was clipped by 0 bases and J by 4 bases, with 16 bases between them. The CDR3 DNA sequence: TGTGCCAGCAGCTTGGAGGCCCTAGGGGGTAGAGAGACCCAGTACTTC. Translation gives CASSLEALGGRETQYF.

The chain links TRBV10-3 to TRBJ2-3, with TRBD2 matching 7 bases. With V trimmed by 3 bases and J by 8 bases, 17 bases remained unmatched. In germline, CDR1 is ENHRY, CDR2 SYGVKD. The CDR3 has 17 amino acids. CDR3 nucleotide sequence: TGTGCCATCAGTGAAGCTCTCTCGGCGGGGGACGGAGGTACGCAGTATTTT. Its translation is CAISEALSAGDGGTQYF.

For this clone: This specimen includes other DNA sequences encoding the same CDR3. V is TRBV28 and J is TRBJ1-2, with D hard to call. The germline V gene has CDR1 MDHEN and CDR2 SYDVKM. V gave up 7 bases and J gave up 1 base, with 4 bases separating them. The CDR3 spans 11 residues. CDR3: CASTGNYGYTF. The CDR3 DNA follows: TGTGCCAGCACCGGTAACTATGGCTACACCTTC.

This clone was seen just once. The rearrangement links TRBV9 to TRBJ2-7; TRBD2 matches 9 bases. CDR1 and CDR2 (germline): SGDLS, YYNGEE. The CDR3 totals 15 residues. J gave up 3 bases and V 1 base, and 5 bases lay outside the gene matches. CDR3 region: CASSVSSGSGYEQYF. The CDR3 region has the DNA TGTGCCAGCAGCGTAAGTAGCGGGAGTGGCTACGAGCAGTACTTC.

J is TRBJ1-4 and V is TRBV29-1; D may be TRBD1 (5 bases). The CDR3 length is 17 residues. Germline V gene data show CDR1 as SQVTM and CDR2 as ANQGSEA. Trimming removed 7 bases at V and 8 bases at J, with 29 bases between. The DNA of the CDR3 is TGCAGCGCCTCTGCCGGGGCAGGGTCCCGGAATCGAGAAAAACTGTTTTTT. Its translation is CSASAGAGSRNREKLFF.

The chain has TRBV6-5 and TRBJ2-4; D not resolved. This CDR3 has 15 residues. V lost 6 bases to trimming and J lost 3 bases, with 15 bases between them. Germline V CDR1 and CDR2: MNHEY, SVGAGI. CDR3 DNA sequence: TGTGCCAGCAGGGGTGGGGAACTGGGCAAAAACATTCAGTACTTC. As protein: CASRGGELGKNIQYF.

This CDR3 reads CASSAADRAYEQYF. CDR3 nucleotide sequence: TGCGCCAGCAGTGCCGCGGACAGGGCCTACGAGCAGTACTTC. The chain joins TRBV10-1 to TRBJ2-7; TRBD1 matches 8 bases. CDR3 length: 14 amino acids. Germline CDR1 is WNHNN and CDR2 is SYGVQD (reference sequence). With V trimmed by 4 bases and J by 2 bases, 4 bases remained unmatched.

V and J are TRBV27 and TRBJ1-4, with a possible D match to TRBD1 (6 bases). CDR1 and CDR2 (germline): MNHEY, SMNVEV (reference sequence). The CDR3 is 14 amino acids. The germline V and J ends were trimmed by 3 bases and 8 bases, with 13 bases remaining between them. The DNA for the CDR3 is TGTGCCAGCAGTTTTGACAGGATAACCGAAAAACTGTTTTTT. It specifies CASSFDRITEKLFF. The variable domain in full, completed from reference TRBV27 and TRBJ1-4, reads EAQVTQNPRYLITVTGKKLTVTCSQNMNHEYMSWYRQDPGLGLRQIYYSMNVEVTDKGDVPEGYKVSRKEKRNFPLILESPSPNQTSLYFCASSFDRITEKLFFGSGTQLSVL.

This chain uses TRBV4-1 with TRBJ2-7, with TRBD2 identical over 13 bases. After removal of 1 base from V and 4 bases from J, the junction contained 7 bases not matched to a gene. There are 17 residues in the CDR3. Germline V lookup: CDR1 MGHRA, CDR2 YSYEKL. As DNA, the CDR3 is TGCGCCAGCAGCCAAGGTAGAGGGGGACTAGCGGGGTACGAGCAGTACTTC. Translation: CASSQGRGGLAGYEQYF.

This chain uses TRBV11-2 with TRBJ1-2; no firm D call. Looked up from germline, CDR1 is SGHAT and CDR2 is FQNNGV. Trimming took 4 bases from V and 4 from J, leaving 13 bases between them. The CDR3 has 14 residues. DNA for the CDR3: TGTGCCAGCAGCTCACCCCGAGGTACCTATGGCTACACCTTC. Its translation is CASSSPRGTYGYTF.

The genes are TRBV7-2 and TRBJ1-1; D may be TRBD1 (5 bases). The length of the CDR3 is 15 residues. Trimming pared 8 bases from V and 4 bases from J, leaving 20 bases between. Germline V lookup: CDR1 SGHTA, CDR2 FQGNSA. CDR3 DNA: TGTGCCAGCCTCCCGCAGGAGGGGATAGGCACTGAAGCTTTCTTT. This encodes CASLPQEGIGTEAFF.